The clone carrying this TCR beta chain was detected only a few times. The antigen remains unidentified. These data belong to a study of T cell repertoires in cytomegalovirus infection. Study at large: Well-studied HLA-B-restricted CMV epitopes were used in the study alongside recently identified HLA-C-restricted ones. Carrying CMV and the relevant HLA type showed in public TCR beta signatures.

TCRdb processed the reads anew with MiXCR; each CDR3 protein has one entry. The sample lists a few hundred thousand distinct CDR3 sequences, almost 30% occurring once. Findings and limits, study-wide: The study found HLA-C-restricted CMV-specific TCR beta clonotypes dominating the ex vivo response. Based on cumulative public TCR beta family frequency, carriers of CMV plus the relevant HLA were identified.

The sequence was obtained from a human donor in good health (CMV status not recorded). Some clones in this sample may be carry-over from other donors' samples. The input for sequencing was cultured PBMCs, taken from culture after CMV antigen stimulation.

The CDR3 coding sequence is TGTGCCAGAAGCTTGGGGCTGACTAGCGGGGGGACCCAAGAGACCCAGTACTTC. This encodes CARSLGLTSGGTQETQYF. The rearrangement uses TRBV5-3 and TRBJ2-5, with TRBD2 identical over 13 bases. TRBV5-3 is assigned to the ORF class and has an uncertain function. The CDR3 is 18 amino acids. The V segment lost 0 bases and the J segment 1 base; nucleotides outside the gene matches: 6.